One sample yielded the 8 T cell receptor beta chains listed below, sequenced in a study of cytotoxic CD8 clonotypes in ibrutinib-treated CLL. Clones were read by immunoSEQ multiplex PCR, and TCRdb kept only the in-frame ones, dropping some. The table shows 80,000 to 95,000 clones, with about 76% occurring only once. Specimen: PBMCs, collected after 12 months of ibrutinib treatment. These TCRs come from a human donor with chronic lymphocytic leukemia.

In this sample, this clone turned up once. CDR3 nucleotide sequence: TGTGCCAGCAGCCCACAACGTCTCTCCTACAATGAGCAGTTCTTC. Its protein product is CASSPQRLSYNEQFF. This chain links TRBV11-2 with TRBJ2-1; D not certain. V was clipped by 5 bases and J by 0 bases, with 11 bases between them. This CDR3 has 15 amino acids. CDR1 and CDR2 from the germline V gene are SGHAT and FQNNGV. Complete variable domain (other parts from reference TRBV11-2 and TRBJ2-1): EAGVAQSPRYKIIEKRQSVAFWCNPISGHATLYWYQQILGQGPKLLIQFQNNGVVDDSQLPKDRFSAERLKGVDSTLKIQPAKLEDSAVYLCASSPQRLSYNEQFFGPGTRLTVL.

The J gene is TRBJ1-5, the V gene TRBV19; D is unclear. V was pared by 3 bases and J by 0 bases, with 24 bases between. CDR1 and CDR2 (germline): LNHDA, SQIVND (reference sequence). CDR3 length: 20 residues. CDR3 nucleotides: TGTGCCAGTAGTATCCGGTCCCCCACACGCGGGGTATATAGCAATCAGCCCCAGCATTTT. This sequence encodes CASSIRSPTRGVYSNQPQHF.

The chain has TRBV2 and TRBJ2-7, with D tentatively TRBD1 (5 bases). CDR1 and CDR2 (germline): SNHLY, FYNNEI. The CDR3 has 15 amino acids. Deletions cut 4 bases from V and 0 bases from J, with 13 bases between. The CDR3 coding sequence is TGTGCCAGCAGTGGAAGGGGCACCAGCTCCTACGAGCAGTACTTC. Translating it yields CASSGRGTSSYEQYF.

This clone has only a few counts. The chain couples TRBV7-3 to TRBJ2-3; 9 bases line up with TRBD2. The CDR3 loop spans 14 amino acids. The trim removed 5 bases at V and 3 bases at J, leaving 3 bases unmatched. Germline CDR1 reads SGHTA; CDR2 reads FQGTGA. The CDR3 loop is CASSASGATDTQYF. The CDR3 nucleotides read TGTGCCAGCAGCGCTAGCGGGGCGACAGATACGCAGTATTTT.

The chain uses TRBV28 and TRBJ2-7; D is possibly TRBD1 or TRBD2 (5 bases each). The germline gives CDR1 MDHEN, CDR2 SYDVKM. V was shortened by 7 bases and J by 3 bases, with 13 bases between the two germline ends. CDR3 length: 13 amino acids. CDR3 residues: CASIGTDFYEQYF. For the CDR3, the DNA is TGTGCCAGCATAGGGACGGACTTCTACGAGCAGTACTTC.

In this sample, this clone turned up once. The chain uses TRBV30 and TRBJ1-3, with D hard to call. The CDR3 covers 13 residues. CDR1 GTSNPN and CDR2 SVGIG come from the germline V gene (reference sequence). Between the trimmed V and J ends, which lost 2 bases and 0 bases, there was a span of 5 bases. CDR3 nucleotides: TGTGCCTGGAGTAGGAGCTCTGGAAACACCATATATTTT. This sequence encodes CAWSRSSGNTIYF.

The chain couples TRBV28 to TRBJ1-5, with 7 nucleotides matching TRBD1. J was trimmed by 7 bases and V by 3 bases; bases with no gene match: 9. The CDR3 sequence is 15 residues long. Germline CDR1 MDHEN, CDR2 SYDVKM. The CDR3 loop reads CASSLGGQVGQPQHF. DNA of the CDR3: TGTGCCAGCAGTTTGGGCGGACAGGTGGGGCAGCCCCAGCATTTT.

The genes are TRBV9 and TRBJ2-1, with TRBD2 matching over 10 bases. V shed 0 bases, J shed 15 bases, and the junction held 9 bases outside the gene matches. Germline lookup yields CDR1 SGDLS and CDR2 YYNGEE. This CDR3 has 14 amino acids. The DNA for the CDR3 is TGTGCCAGCAGCGTAGCCCCTAGCGGGGGCTCTCGGTTCTTC. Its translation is CASSVAPSGGSRFF.